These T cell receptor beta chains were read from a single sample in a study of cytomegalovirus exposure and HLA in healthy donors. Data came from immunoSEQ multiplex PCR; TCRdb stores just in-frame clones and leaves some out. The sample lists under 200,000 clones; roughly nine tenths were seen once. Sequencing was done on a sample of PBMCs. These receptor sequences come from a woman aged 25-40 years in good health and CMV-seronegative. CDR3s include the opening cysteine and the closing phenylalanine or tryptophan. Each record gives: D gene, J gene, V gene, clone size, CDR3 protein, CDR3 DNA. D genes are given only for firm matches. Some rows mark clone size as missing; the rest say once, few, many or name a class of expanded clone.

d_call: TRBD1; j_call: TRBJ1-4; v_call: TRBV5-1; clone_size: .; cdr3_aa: CASSFSGTGATNEKLFF; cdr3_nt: TGCGCCAGCAGCTTTTCCGGGACAGGAGCAACTAATGAAAAACTGTTTTTT
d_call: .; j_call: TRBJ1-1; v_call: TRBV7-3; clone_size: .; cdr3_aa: CASSSGVNTEAFF; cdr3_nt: TGTGCCAGCAGCTCTGGGGTAAACACTGAAGCTTTCTTT
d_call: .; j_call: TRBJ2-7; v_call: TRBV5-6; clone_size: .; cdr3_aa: CASSRRANYEQYF; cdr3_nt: TGTGCCAGCAGCCGCAGGGCGAACTACGAGCAGTACTTC
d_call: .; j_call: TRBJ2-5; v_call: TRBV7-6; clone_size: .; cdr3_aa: CASSSPGGETQYF; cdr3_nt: TGTGCCAGCAGTTCCCCCGGAGGGGAGACCCAGTACTTC
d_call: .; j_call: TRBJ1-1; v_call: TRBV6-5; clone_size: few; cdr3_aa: CASSWGTEAFF; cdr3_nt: TGTGCCAGCAGTTGGGGGACTGAAGCTTTCTTT
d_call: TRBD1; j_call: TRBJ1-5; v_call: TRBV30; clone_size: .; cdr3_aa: CAWTDRGGNQPQHF; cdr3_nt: TGTGCCTGGACGGACAGGGGTGGCAATCAGCCCCAGCATTTT
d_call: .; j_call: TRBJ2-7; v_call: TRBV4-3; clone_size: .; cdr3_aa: CASSQDIRGSYEQYF; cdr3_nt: TGCGCCAGCAGCCAAGATATCAGGGGCTCCTACGAGCAGTACTTC
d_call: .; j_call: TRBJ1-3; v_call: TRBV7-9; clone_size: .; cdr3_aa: CASSLEPRNTIYF; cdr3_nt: TGTGCCAGCAGCTTAGAACCGCGAAACACCATATATTTT
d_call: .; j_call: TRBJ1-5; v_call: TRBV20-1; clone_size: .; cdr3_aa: CSAGIYQPQHF; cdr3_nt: TGCAGTGCTGGGATTTATCAGCCCCAGCATTTT
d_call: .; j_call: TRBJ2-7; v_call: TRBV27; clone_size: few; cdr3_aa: CASSLKPGDTYEQYF; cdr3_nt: TGTGCCAGCAGTTTAAAGCCAGGGGACACCTACGAGCAGTACTTC
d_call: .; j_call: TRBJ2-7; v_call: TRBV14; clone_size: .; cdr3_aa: CASSLETGIYEQYF; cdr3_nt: TGTGCCAGCAGCCTCGAGACGGGGATCTACGAGCAGTACTTC
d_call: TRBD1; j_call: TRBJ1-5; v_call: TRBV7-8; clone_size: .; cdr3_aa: CASSPGTGANQPQHF; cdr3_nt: TGTGCCAGCAGCCCCGGGACAGGGGCGAATCAGCCCCAGCATTTT
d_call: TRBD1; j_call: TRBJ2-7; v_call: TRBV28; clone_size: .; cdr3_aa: CASSQQGSYEQYF; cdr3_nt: TGTGCCAGCAGTCAACAGGGGTCCTACGAGCAGTACTTC
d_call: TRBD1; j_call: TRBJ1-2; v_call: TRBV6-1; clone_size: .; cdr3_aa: CASTNYRGDYGYTF; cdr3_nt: TGTGCCAGCACTAATTACAGGGGCGACTATGGCTACACCTTC
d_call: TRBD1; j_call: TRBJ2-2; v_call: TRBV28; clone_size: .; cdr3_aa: CASSLQQGLGAGELFF; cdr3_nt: TGTGCCAGCAGTCTCCAACAGGGGTTGGGTGCCGGGGAGCTGTTTTTT
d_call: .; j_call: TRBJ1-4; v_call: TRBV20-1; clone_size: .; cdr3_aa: CSASAEKLFF; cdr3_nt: TGCAGTGCTAGTGCGGAAAAACTGTTTTTT
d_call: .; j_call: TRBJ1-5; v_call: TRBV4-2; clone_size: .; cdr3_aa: CASSQEGGVEPQHF; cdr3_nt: TGTGCCAGCAGCCAAGAGGGAGGGGTTGAGCCCCAGCATTTT
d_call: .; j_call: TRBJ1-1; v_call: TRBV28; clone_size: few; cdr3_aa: CASSVRGVRTNTEAFF; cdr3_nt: TGTGCCAGCAGTGTTAGGGGGGTCAGGACGAACACTGAAGCTTTCTTT
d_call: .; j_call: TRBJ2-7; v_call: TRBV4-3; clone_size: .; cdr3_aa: CASSQERSAYEQYF; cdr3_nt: TGCGCCAGCAGCCAAGAGAGAAGCGCCTACGAGCAGTACTTC
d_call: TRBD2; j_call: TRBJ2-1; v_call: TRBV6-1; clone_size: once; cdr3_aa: CASSEGGAGVEQFF; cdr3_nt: TGTGCCAGCAGTGAAGGGGGAGCGGGGGTCGAGCAGTTCTTC
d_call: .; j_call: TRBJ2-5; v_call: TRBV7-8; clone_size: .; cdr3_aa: CASSLVGGAHAVETQYF; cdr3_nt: TGTGCCAGCAGCTTAGTGGGGGGGGCGCATGCGGTGGAGACCCAGTACTTC
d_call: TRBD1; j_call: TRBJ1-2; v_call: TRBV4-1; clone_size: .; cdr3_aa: CASSQTWGQGMDGYTF; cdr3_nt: TGCGCCAGCAGCCAGACGTGGGGACAGGGGATGGATGGCTACACCTTC
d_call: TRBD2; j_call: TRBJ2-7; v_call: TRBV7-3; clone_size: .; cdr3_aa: CASSLIGREDVREQYF; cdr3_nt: TGTGCCAGCAGCTTAATAGGCCGGGAGGACGTGAGGGAGCAGTACTTC
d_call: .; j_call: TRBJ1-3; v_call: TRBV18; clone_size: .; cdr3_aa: CASSPWDTPGNTIYF; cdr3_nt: TGTGCCAGCTCCCCCTGGGACACCCCTGGAAACACCATATATTTT